Following are 13 T cell receptor beta chains from one sample sequenced in a study of shared clonotypes between healthy human individuals. Positive CCR7 selection of CD45RO-negative cells yielded the naive CD8 cells, and terminally differentiated effector memory CD45RA+ cells were excluded. Libraries were prepared by immunoSEQ multiplex PCR; TCRdb keeps only in-frame clonotypes and omits some of them. The table lists approximately 720,000 clones, about 91% of them singletons. The sequenced material came from naive CD8+ T cells sorted from blood. These receptors came from a man aged 25 to 40 in good health.

The chain employs TRBV6-5 and TRBJ2-3; 14 bases map to TRBD2. The CDR3 is 15 residues long. The germline V gene encodes CDR1 MNHEY and CDR2 SVGAGI. V shed 7 bases and J 5 bases; nucleotides not matched to a gene: 5. CDR3 residues: CASTRLAGGVDTQYF. CDR3 DNA: TGTGCCAGCACCAGACTAGCGGGAGGGGTAGATACGCAGTATTTT.

This chain uses TRBV7-9 with TRBJ1-2; D remains unclear. CDR1 is SEHNR and CDR2 is FQNEAQ in the germline V gene (reference sequence). Trimming shortened V by 3 bases and J by 7 bases, and 18 bases separated the two germline ends. This CDR3 comprises 15 residues. The CDR3 is CASSFSRRHTSGYTF. For the CDR3, the DNA is TGTGCCAGCAGCTTCTCCCGCCGACACACCTCTGGCTACACCTTC.

This clone was counted a single time. This chain uses TRBV5-6 with TRBJ1-2; 8 bases agree with TRBD1. The CDR3 runs 14 residues. The V segment lost 3 bases and the J segment 8 bases; nucleotides outside the gene matches: 9. Germline V gives CDR1 SGHDT, CDR2 YYEEEE. The CDR3 loop reads CASSYQTGGKGYTF. Here the CDR3 DNA reads TGTGCCAGCAGCTATCAAACAGGGGGGAAAGGCTACACCTTC.

This clone was recorded a few times. The gene calls are TRBV7-9 and TRBJ1-4, with TRBD1 matching over 8 bases. Trimming removed 5 bases from V and 9 bases from J; junction bases left unmatched: 20. The CDR3 has 18 residues. The germline gives CDR1 SEHNR, CDR2 FQNEAQ (reference sequence). The CDR3 sequence is CASSLRAGGAEDRKKLFF. The CDR3 bases are TGTGCCAGCAGCCTAAGGGCAGGGGGCGCCGAGGACCGTAAAAAACTGTTTTTT.

The chain joins TRBV6-5 to TRBJ2-7, with D maybe TRBD2 (6 bases). Per germline, CDR1 MNHEY and CDR2 SVGAGI. This CDR3 contains 12 residues. V shed 2 bases and J shed 6 bases, with 8 bases lying between them. The CDR3 region has the DNA TGTGCCAGCAGTTACGTGGGGGGCGAGCAGTACTTC. Translated: CASSYVGGEQYF.

A remark on this clone: Other DNA sequences of this sample code for an identical CDR3. J is TRBJ2-3 and V is TRBV27; tentative D call: TRBD2 (5 bases). The germline gives CDR1 MNHEY, CDR2 SMNVEV (reference sequence). V lost 1 base and J lost 3, with 8 bases in between. There are 14 residues in the CDR3. The CDR3 nucleotides read TGTGCCAGCAGTTTATTGGGCGGGACAGATACGCAGTATTTT. Encoded protein: CASSLLGGTDTQYF.

The chain recombines TRBV19 with TRBJ2-5; D may be TRBD2 (5 bases). Germline assignment: CDR1 LNHDA and CDR2 SQIVND (reference sequence). Trimming removed 1 base at V and 1 base at J, with 7 bases between. The CDR3 spans 14 residues. The CDR3 coding sequence is TGTGCCAGTAGTATAGGAGGGTTCCAAGAGACCCAGTACTTC. Protein: CASSIGGFQETQYF. Variable domain in full (rest from reference TRBV19 and TRBJ2-5): DGGITQSPKYLFRKEGQNVTLSCEQNLNHDAMYWYRQDPGQGLRLIYYSQIVNDFQKGDIAEGYSVSREKKESFPLTVTSAQKNPTAFYLCASSIGGFQETQYFGPGTRLLVL.

This chain connects TRBV25-1 to TRBJ1-1; tentatively, D is TRBD1 (5 bases). The V end lost 5 bases, the J end lost 10 bases, and 14 bases lay between the germline ends. Germline CDR1 MGHDK, CDR2 SYGVNS. The length of the CDR3 is 12 residues. The DNA of the CDR3 is TGTGCCAGCAGTACCCGGGGCGGAGGAGCTTTCTTT. Its translation: CASSTRGGGAFF.

DNA of the CDR3: TGTGCCAGCAGTTTAACCATGCCGTACAATGAGCAGTTCTTC. This encodes CASSLTMPYNEQFF. The rearrangement joins TRBV6-5 to TRBJ2-1; D is unresolved. The CDR3 length is 14 residues. V gave up 4 bases and J gave up 4 bases, with 11 bases separating them. The germline V gene has CDR1 MNHEY and CDR2 SVGAGI.

This chain joins TRBV28 and TRBJ2-7; 8 bases fit TRBD2. J lost 5 bases, V lost 3 bases, and 9 bases had no gene match. CDR3 length: 15 residues. The germline CDR1 and CDR2 sequences are MDHEN and SYDVKM. CDR3 sequence (DNA): TGTGCCAGCAGTTTCGGGGCTAGCGGGTGGAACGAGCAGTACTTC. As protein: CASSFGASGWNEQYF.

Only a few counts were recorded for this clone. This sequence joins TRBV6-6 and TRBJ1-5; D remains unclear. Per the germline V gene, CDR1 is MNHNY and CDR2 is SVGAGI (reference sequence). The CDR3 spans 15 residues. Trimming left V 7 bases short and J 6 bases short, with 19 bases between. The CDR3 loop is CASTQSVRAGQPQHF. The CDR3, as DNA: TGTGCCAGCACCCAGTCAGTTAGGGCTGGTCAGCCCCAGCATTTT.

There are a few counts of this clone. This rearrangement joins TRBV7-6 to TRBJ1-1; the D gene is possibly TRBD1 (5 bases). The CDR3 runs 14 residues. Trimming stripped 5 bases from V and 1 base from J, with 11 bases between. Germline V lookup: CDR1 SGHVS, CDR2 FNYEAQ. CDR3: CASSGSGRNTEAFF. DNA for the CDR3: TGTGCCAGCAGCGGATCGGGGCGGAACACTGAAGCTTTCTTT.

The chain carries TRBV5-6 and TRBJ1-5; D is undetermined. This CDR3 region has 12 residues. The ends were cut back, 2 bases at V and 4 bases at J, with 4 bases in the middle. CDR1 is SGHDT and CDR2 is YYEEEE in the germline V gene. As DNA, the CDR3 is TGTGCCAGCAGCTTCGATAATCAGCCCCAGCATTTT. This sequence encodes CASSFDNQPQHF.